Listed here are 26 T cell receptor beta chains from one sample, sequenced in a study of blood T cell repertoires in COVID-19. Measured with immunoSEQ multiplex PCR; TCRdb has only the in-frame clones, and not every one. The repertoire holds more than 100,000 clones, around four fifths seen once, with 2% to 2.5% in the top ten. The sequenced sample was PBMCs or T cells enriched from blood (not recorded which). These receptor sequences come from a middle-aged man with acute COVID-19.

V usage is TRBV27 and J usage is TRBJ2-7, with a weak D call TRBD1 (6 bases). The V end lost 7 bases, the J end lost 3 bases, and 25 bases lay between the germline ends. In germline, CDR1 is MNHEY, CDR2 SMNVEV (reference sequence). This CDR3 comprises 17 residues. This chain's CDR3 is CASKGLKSEGVVYEQYF. The CDR3 DNA sequence: TGTGCCAGCAAGGGCCTTAAAAGCGAGGGGGTTGTCTACGAGCAGTACTTC.

The chain couples TRBV18 to TRBJ2-7; 9 bases line up with TRBD2. Germline CDR1 and CDR2: KGHSH and LQKENI. After removal of 3 bases from V and 3 bases from J, the junction contained 3 bases not matched to a gene. This CDR3 has 14 residues. The chain's CDR3 is CASSPSGSNYEQYF. The CDR3 nucleotides read TGTGCCAGCTCACCTAGCGGGAGCAACTACGAGCAGTACTTC. Combining the CDR3 with reference TRBV18 and TRBJ2-7 gives the whole variable domain NAGVMQNPRHLVRRRGQEARLRCSPMKGHSHVYWYRQLPEEGLKFMVYLQKENIIDESGMPKERFSAEFPKEGPSILRIQQVVRGDSAAYFCASSPSGSNYEQYFGPGTRLTVT.

The chain combines TRBV29-1 with TRBJ1-1; TRBD1 might be the D (6 bases). The germline V and J ends were trimmed by 6 bases and 2 bases, with 16 bases remaining between them. The CDR3 covers 14 residues. Germline V gene sequence: CDR1 SQVTM, CDR2 ANQGSEA. This chain's CDR3 is CSVAVQGVNTEAFF. The DNA for the CDR3 is TGCAGCGTGGCCGTACAGGGCGTTAACACTGAAGCTTTCTTT.

The rearrangement uses TRBV5-6 and TRBJ1-3; D not certain. CDR1 is SGHDT, CDR2 YYEEEE, per germline. V lost 4 bases to trimming and J lost 0 bases, with 11 bases between them. This CDR3 is built from 15 residues. CDR3 region: CASSPGWSSGNTIYF. In DNA form, the CDR3 reads TGTGCCAGCAGCCCCGGATGGAGCTCTGGAAACACCATATATTTT.

The chain employs TRBV28 and TRBJ1-5, with 12 bases aligning to TRBD1. The CDR3 consists of 16 residues. The germline V gene encodes CDR1 MDHEN and CDR2 SYDVKM. J was trimmed by 4 bases and V by 9 bases; bases with no gene match: 10. CDR3 in amino acids: CASGRDRGRFNQPQHF. The CDR3 nucleotides read TGTGCCAGTGGTAGGGACAGGGGGCGGTTTAATCAGCCCCAGCATTTT.

The chain carries TRBV5-6 and TRBJ2-1; the match to TRBD2 covers 11 bases. This CDR3 has 14 residues. With V trimmed by 6 bases and J by 8 bases, 7 bases remained unmatched. Germline CDR1 and CDR2: SGHDT and YYEEEE. The CDR3: CASIRLAGYDEQFF. In DNA form, the CDR3 reads TGTGCCAGCATCCGACTAGCGGGATACGATGAGCAGTTCTTC.

J is TRBJ2-2 and V is TRBV19; TRBD1 aligns across 9 bases. Trimming cost V 5 bases and J 4 bases; bases outside gene matches: 8. The CDR3 runs to 16 residues. Germline assignment: CDR1 LNHDA and CDR2 SQIVND (reference sequence). Here the CDR3 DNA reads TGTGCCAGTAGTCCTTCGGCGGGACAGGGCACCGGGGAGCTGTTTTTT. Amino acids: CASSPSAGQGTGELFF.

The chain carries TRBV11-3 and TRBJ2-1, with 10 bases identical to TRBD2. The germline V gene has CDR1 SGHNT and CDR2 YENEEA. The CDR3 totals 15 residues. V was clipped by 5 bases and J by 6 bases; unmatched bases: 7. The CDR3 loop reads CASSPTSGDFNEQFF. CDR3 nucleotides: TGTGCCAGCAGCCCTACTAGCGGGGACTTCAATGAGCAGTTCTTC.

The chain uses TRBV2 and TRBJ1-3; D perhaps matches TRBD1 (5 bases). The V and J ends lost 4 bases and 4 bases respectively, with 14 bases between them. Germline V gene data show CDR1 as SNHLY and CDR2 as FYNNEI. The CDR3 consists of 15 residues. CDR3 nucleotide sequence: TGTGCCAGCAGTGGGAGATCAGGGCTCGGAAACACCATATATTTT. It specifies CASSGRSGLGNTIYF. Full variable domain (outside the CDR3, taken from reference TRBV2 and TRBJ1-3): EPEVTQTPSHQVTQMGQEVILRCVPISNHLYFYWYRQILGQKVEFLVSFYNNEISEKSEIFDDQFSVERPDGSNFTLKIRSTKLEDSAMYFCASSGRSGLGNTIYFGEGSWLTVV.

The chain is built from TRBV27 and TRBJ1-5; D gene unclear. The germline V gene encodes CDR1 MNHEY and CDR2 SMNVEV (reference sequence). Trimming pared 3 bases from V and 4 bases from J, leaving 13 bases between. This CDR3 contains 15 residues. The CDR3 loop is CASSFSSGENQPQHF. The CDR3, as DNA: TGTGCCAGCAGTTTTAGTAGCGGGGAAAATCAGCCCCAGCATTTT.

J is TRBJ1-5 and V is TRBV5-5; a weak D match, TRBD1 (6 bases). V was shortened by 4 bases and J by 3 bases, with 17 bases between the two germline ends. This CDR3 contains 16 residues. Germline V gene lookup returns CDR1 SGHKS and CDR2 YYEKEE (reference sequence). This CDR3 reads CASSRNRGQLNQPQHF. The DNA for the CDR3 is TGTGCCAGCAGCCGTAATCGCGGACAGCTCAATCAGCCCCAGCATTTT.

V usage is TRBV6-2 or TRBV6-3 and J usage is TRBJ2-7; TRBD2 matches 8 bases. CDR3 length: 16 residues. Germline trimming cut 2 bases from V and 4 bases from J; bases unmatched to any gene: 10. CDR1 and CDR2 from the germline V gene are MNHEY and SVGEGT. In DNA, the CDR3 is TGTGCCAGCAGTTACCCGATGGGACTAGACCTGTACGAGCAGTACTTC. It encodes CASSYPMGLDLYEQYF.

The chain is built from TRBV3-1 (or the pseudogene TRBV3-2) and TRBJ2-6; the match to TRBD1 covers 7 bases. From germline, CDR1 is LGHDT and CDR2 YNNKEL (reference sequence). Trimming at V came to 4 bases and at J to 0 bases, leaving 6 bases not matched to a gene. CDR3 size: 17 residues. CDR3 residues: CASSLRQGFSGANVLTF. CDR3 nucleotide sequence: TGTGCCAGCAGCCTCCGACAGGGCTTCTCTGGGGCCAACGTCCTGACTTTC.

The rearrangement joins TRBV30 to TRBJ1-5, with D unresolved. Germline lookup yields CDR1 GTSNPN and CDR2 SVGIG (reference sequence). There are 13 residues in the CDR3. V was cut by 4 bases and J by 5 bases, with 12 bases left in between. CDR3 nucleotides: TGTGCCTGGACCCTCCAAAGAGATCAGCCCCAGCATTTT. This gives the protein CAWTLQRDQPQHF.

The rearrangement uses TRBV6-2 or TRBV6-3 and TRBJ2-7; a weak D match, TRBD2 (5 bases). V was pared by 5 bases and J by 0 bases, with 11 bases between. Germline V gives CDR1 MNHEY, CDR2 SVGEGT. CDR3 length: 14 amino acids. The chain's CDR3 is CASSNGVSSYEQYF. Here the CDR3 DNA reads TGTGCCAGCAGTAACGGGGTCTCCTCCTACGAGCAGTACTTC.

The chain recombines TRBV19 with TRBJ2-7, with TRBD2 matching over 9 bases. V lost 4 bases, J lost 3 bases, and 7 bases stayed unmatched. Germline CDR1 is LNHDA and CDR2 is SQIVND (reference sequence). The CDR3 extends over 15 amino acids. CDR3 in DNA: TGTGCCAGTAGTACTCAAAGCGGGAGGAGCTACGAGCAGTACTTC. Translated, it gives CASSTQSGRSYEQYF.

The chain is built from TRBV30 and TRBJ2-7, with 8 bases identical to TRBD1. The V segment lost 0 bases and the J segment 1 base; nucleotides outside the gene matches: 5. This CDR3 comprises 15 residues. The germline CDR1 and CDR2 sequences are GTSNPN and SVGIG (reference sequence). As DNA, the CDR3 is TGTGCCTGGAGTGTAGCAGGGACAGGTTCCTACGAGCAGTACTTC. Translating gives CAWSVAGTGSYEQYF.

The CDR3 region has the DNA TGTGCCAGCAGCTACAGCCCCAGCTCTGGAAACACCATATATTTT. This encodes CASSYSPSSGNTIYF. The J gene is TRBJ1-3, the V gene TRBV11-1; D gene unclear. The germline V gene encodes CDR1 SGHAT and CDR2 FQDESV (reference sequence). The ends were cut back, 4 bases at V and 0 bases at J, with 10 bases in the middle. The CDR3 is 15 amino acids. Looking up the rest from reference TRBV11-1 and TRBJ1-3 gives the full variable domain: EAEVAQSPRYKITEKSQAVAFWCDPISGHATLYWYRQILGQGPELLVQFQDESVVDDSQLPKDRFSAERLKGVDSTLKIQPAELGDSAMYLCASSYSPSSGNTIYFGEGSWLTVV.

About this clone: One end of the junction is discordant with germline, which a read error may explain. The V gene is TRBV7-7, the J gene TRBJ2-1; D might be TRBD1 (5 bases). Looked up from germline, CDR1 is SSHAT and CDR2 is FNYEAQ (reference sequence). CDR3 length equals 15 residues. The CDR3 here is CASSLATGAWNEQFF. The CDR3 bases are TGTGCTAGCAGCTTAGCAACAGGAGCCTGGAATGAGCAGTTCTTC.

This chain uses TRBV7-9 with TRBJ1-1, with D unresolved. The V end was cut by 1 base, the J end by 0 bases, with 6 bases between. The CDR3 is 14 residues long. Germline V lookup: CDR1 SEHNR, CDR2 FQNEAQ (reference sequence). CDR3 in amino acids: CASSLVGLNTEAFF. CDR3 sequence (DNA): TGTGCCAGCAGCTTAGTGGGCCTGAACACTGAAGCTTTCTTT.

V usage is TRBV7-9 and J usage is TRBJ1-2, with 9 bases aligning to TRBD1. CDR1 is SEHNR and CDR2 is FQNEAQ in the germline V gene (reference sequence). The CDR3 sequence is 15 residues long. The ends lost 2 bases at V and 3 bases at J; junction bases unmatched: 4. CDR3: CASSLWTGVDYGYTF. DNA for the CDR3: TGTGCCAGCAGCTTATGGACAGGGGTTGACTATGGCTACACCTTC.

V usage is TRBV11-3 and J usage is TRBJ1-1; D might be TRBD1 (5 bases). The CDR3 sequence is 14 residues long. V lost 5 bases, J lost 1 base, and 11 bases lay in between. Germline loops: CDR1 SGHNT, CDR2 YENEEA. The CDR3 loop reads CASSPRGENTEAFF. The CDR3 DNA reads as TGTGCCAGCAGCCCTCGGGGGGAGAACACTGAAGCTTTCTTT.

This chain joins TRBV7-2 and TRBJ2-1; 7 nucleotides match TRBD2. This CDR3 is built from 16 residues. Per germline, CDR1 SGHTA and CDR2 FQGNSA. The J segment lost 4 bases and the V segment lost 4 bases, leaving 10 bases of the junction unmatched. CDR3 loop: CASSSTSPTNYNEQFF. CDR3 nucleotides: TGTGCCAGCAGCTCGACTAGCCCGACAAATTACAATGAGCAGTTCTTC.

The chain uses TRBV25-1 and TRBJ2-4; 13 positions match TRBD2. V shed 6 bases and J 6 bases; nucleotides not matched to a gene: 5. The CDR3 has 15 amino acids. CDR1 MGHDK and CDR2 SYGVNS come from the germline V gene. CDR3 residues: CASRLGLAGLNIQYF. CDR3 nucleotides: TGTGCCAGCAGGCTGGGACTAGCGGGGTTAAACATTCAGTACTTC.

The chain uses TRBV19 and TRBJ1-5, with 8 bases fitting TRBD1. Unmatched junction bases numbered 6, after V lost 9 bases and J lost 2 bases. The CDR3 runs 14 residues. The germline CDR1 and CDR2 sequences are LNHDA and SQIVND (reference sequence). The CDR3 loop is CASAGGAGNQPQHF. Written as DNA, the CDR3 is TGTGCCAGCGCAGGGGGCGCGGGCAATCAGCCCCAGCATTTT.

A few counts support this clone. CDR3 residues: CASSLDLAGNNEQFF. The CDR3 DNA follows: TGCGCCAGCAGCTTGGATTTAGCGGGGAACAATGAGCAGTTCTTC. This chain connects TRBV5-1 to TRBJ2-1; the match to TRBD2 covers 8 bases. The germline V gene has CDR1 SGHRS and CDR2 YFSETQ. The CDR3 runs to 15 residues. J was trimmed by 5 bases and V by 0 bases; bases with no gene match: 4.